The sequence of this T cell receptor (beta chain) was determined in a study of blood T cell repertoires in COVID-19. Study in general: Acute and convalescent COVID-19 specimens originated in the United States, Italy and Spain. PBMCs, B-cell-depleted T cells, or T cells were the source of the cDNA or gDNA that made up the material.

After removal of 10 bases from V and 0 bases from J, the junction contained 4 bases not matched to a gene. The V gene's germline CDR1 is SNHLY and CDR2 FYNNEI. The CDR3 runs to 13 residues. In terms of age and location, participants ranged from roughly 18 to 90 years and lived in roughly 22 US areas. Recovery among Cohort 3 donors was established by two negative PCRs, clearance, or symptom resolution. This clone was seen a handful of times. TCRdb's copy holds only in-frame clones and misses some; the assay was immunoSEQ multiplex PCR. Seen here are more than 110,000 clones, about 80% observed once, and the top ten hold about 6%.

This clonotype was obtained from a woman between 45 and 60 years old who had recovered from COVID-19. Sequencing was carried out using PBMCs or T cells enriched from blood (not recorded which). The chain is built from TRBV2 and TRBJ2-7; 9 bases match TRBD2. The CDR3 DNA follows: TGTGCCACGTATAGCGGGAGCTCCTACGAGCAGTACTTC. It translates to CATYSGSSYEQYF.